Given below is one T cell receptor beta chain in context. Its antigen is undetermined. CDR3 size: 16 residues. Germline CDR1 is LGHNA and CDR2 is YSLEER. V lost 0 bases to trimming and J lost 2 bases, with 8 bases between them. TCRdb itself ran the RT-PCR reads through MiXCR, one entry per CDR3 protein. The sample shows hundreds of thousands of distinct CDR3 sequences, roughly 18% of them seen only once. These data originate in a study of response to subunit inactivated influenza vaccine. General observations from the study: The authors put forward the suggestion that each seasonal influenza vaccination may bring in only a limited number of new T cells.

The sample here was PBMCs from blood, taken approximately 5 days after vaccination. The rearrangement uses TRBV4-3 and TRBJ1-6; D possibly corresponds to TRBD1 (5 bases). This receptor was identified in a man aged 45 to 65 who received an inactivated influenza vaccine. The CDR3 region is CASSQDKGTYNSPLHF. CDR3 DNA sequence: TGCGCCAGCAGCCAAGATAAGGGGACCTATAATTCACCCCTCCACTTT.